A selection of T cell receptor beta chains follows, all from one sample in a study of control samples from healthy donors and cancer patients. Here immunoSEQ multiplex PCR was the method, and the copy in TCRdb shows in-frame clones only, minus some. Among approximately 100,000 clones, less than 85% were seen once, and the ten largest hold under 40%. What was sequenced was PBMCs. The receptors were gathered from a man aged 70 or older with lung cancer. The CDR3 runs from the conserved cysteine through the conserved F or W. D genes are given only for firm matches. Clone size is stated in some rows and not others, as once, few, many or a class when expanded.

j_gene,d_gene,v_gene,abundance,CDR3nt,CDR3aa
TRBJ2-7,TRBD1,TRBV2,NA,TGTGCCAGCAGTGCGTACAGGGGGCGGAACGAGCAGTACTTC,CASSAYRGRNEQYF
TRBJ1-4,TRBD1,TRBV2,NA,TGTGCCAGCAGTGAAGCGCGGGGGGGACAGGGCGACTTT,CASSEARGGQGDF
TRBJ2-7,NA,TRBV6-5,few,TGTGCCAGCAGCTTGGGCTACGAGCAGTACTTC,CASSLGYEQYF
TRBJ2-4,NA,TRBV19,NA,TGTGCCAGTTCCATGGGCGAAATAGCCAAAAACATTCAGTACTTC,CASSMGEIAKNIQYF
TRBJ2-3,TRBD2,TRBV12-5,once,TGTGCTAGTGGTTTGGTGTTTGGGTTAGCGGGGAGCACAGATACGCAGTATTTT,CASGLVFGLAGSTDTQYF
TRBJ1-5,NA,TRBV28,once,TGTGCCAGCAGTTTACCCGGGACACCAGCCCAGCATTTT,CASSLPGTPAQHF
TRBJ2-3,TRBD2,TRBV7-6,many,TGTGCCAGCGTCCTAAGCGGGGGGGGTGCAGATACGCAGTATTTT,CASVLSGGGADTQYF
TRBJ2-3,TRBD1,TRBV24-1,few,TGTGCCACCGCGGACAGGGGCACAGATACGCAGTATTTT,CATADRGTDTQYF
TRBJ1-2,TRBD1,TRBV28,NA,TGTGCCAGCAGTTTGAGACAGGGGTACTATGGCTACACCTTC,CASSLRQGYYGYTF
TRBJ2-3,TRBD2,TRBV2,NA,TGTGCCAGCAGTCTCGCGGGGGGGCGCGCAGATACGCAGTATTTT,CASSLAGGRADTQYF
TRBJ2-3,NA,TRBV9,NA,TGTGCCAGCAGCGTAGAGGTCCCAGATACGCAGTATTTT,CASSVEVPDTQYF
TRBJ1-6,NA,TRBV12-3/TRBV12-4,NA,TGTGCCAGCAGTTTTTTTGGGTCACCCCTCCACTTT,CASSFFGSPLHF
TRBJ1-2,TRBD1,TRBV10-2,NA,TGCGCCAGCAGTCCCGGGACAGGGGTGGGAGGCTACACCTTC,CASSPGTGVGGYTF
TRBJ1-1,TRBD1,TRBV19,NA,TGTGCCAGTAGTGCCACAGGGGGGGGTTTTTGGAACACTGAAGCTTTCTTT,CASSATGGGFWNTEAFF
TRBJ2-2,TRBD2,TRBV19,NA,TGTGCCAGTAGTACGACTAGCGGGGGGGCAACCGGGGAGCTGTTTTTT,CASSTTSGGATGELFF
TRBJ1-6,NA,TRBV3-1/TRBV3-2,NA,TGTGCCAGCAGCCAAGATTTCAGGGGAGGTTCACCCCTCCACTTT,CASSQDFRGGSPLHF
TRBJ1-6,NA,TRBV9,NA,TGTGCCAGCAGCGTAGGCCCAGGGAAAGGATGGGATAATTCACCCCTCCACTTT,CASSVGPGKGWDNSPLHF
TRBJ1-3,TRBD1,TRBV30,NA,TGTGCCTGGAGAAGGGGCAGACAGGGGGCTTTTGGAAACACCATATATTTT,CAWRRGRQGAFGNTIYF
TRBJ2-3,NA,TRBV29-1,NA,TGCAGCGTACGGGGTGTGGGCACAGATACGCAGTATTTT,CSVRGVGTDTQYF
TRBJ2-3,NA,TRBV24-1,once,TGTGCCATCACGGACAGCACAGATACGCAGTATTTT,CAITDSTDTQYF
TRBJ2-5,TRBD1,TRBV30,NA,TGTGCCTGGACAGGGGGAGAGACCCAGTACTTC,CAWTGGETQYF
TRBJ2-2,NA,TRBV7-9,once,TGTGCCAGCAGCTCCCGTCCCGGGGAGCTGTTTTTT,CASSSRPGELFF
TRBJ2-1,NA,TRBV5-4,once,TGTGCCAGCAGCTTGGCCGGCGGTGGTAATGAGCAGTTCTTC,CASSLAGGGNEQFF
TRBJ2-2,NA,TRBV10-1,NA,TGCGCCAGCAGTGAGAACGCGGCCTCGGGCACCGGGGAGCTGTTTTTT,CASSENAASGTGELFF
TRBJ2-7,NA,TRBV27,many,TGTGCCAGCAGTACGACCCAGCCAGGGATGCCCGAGCAGTACTTC,CASSTTQPGMPEQYF
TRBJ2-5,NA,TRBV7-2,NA,TGTGCCAGCAGCTTAGCGGGGGCCGGGGAGACCCAGTACTTC,CASSLAGAGETQYF
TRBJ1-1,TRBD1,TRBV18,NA,TGTGCCAGCTCACCGCAGGGGGTGAGGACTGAAGCTTTCTTT,CASSPQGVRTEAFF
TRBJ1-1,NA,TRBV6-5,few,TGTGCCAGCAGTTTTTCAGGGCGGGTAGACACTGAAGCTTTCTTT,CASSFSGRVDTEAFF
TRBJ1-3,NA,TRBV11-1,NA,TGTGCCAGCAGCCCGGACAGCGCCTCTGGAAACACCATATATTTT,CASSPDSASGNTIYF
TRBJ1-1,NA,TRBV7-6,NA,TGTGCCAGCAGCCGATTGCGGGATAGCACTGAAGCTTTCTTT,CASSRLRDSTEAFF
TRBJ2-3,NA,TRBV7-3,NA,TGTGCCAGCAGCGCGAACAGCGTAAGCACAGATACGCAGTATTTT,CASSANSVSTDTQYF
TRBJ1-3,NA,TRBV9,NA,TGTGCCAGCAGCGTAGCAGGGAAAGGAAACACCATATATTTT,CASSVAGKGNTIYF
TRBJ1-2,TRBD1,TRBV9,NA,TGTGCCAGCAGCGCAGCAGGGGGCGGCTATGGCTACACCTTC,CASSAAGGGYGYTF
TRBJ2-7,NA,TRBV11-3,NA,TGTGCCAGCAGCTCCCCGCGATGGCTCTCCTACGAGCAGTACTTC,CASSSPRWLSYEQYF
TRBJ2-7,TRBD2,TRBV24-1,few,TGTGCCACCAGTGATCCGGGACTAGCGGGGCTCGGCGAGCAGTACTTC,CATSDPGLAGLGEQYF
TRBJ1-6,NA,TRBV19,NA,TGTGCCAGTAGTGTGGGACCCTCGAAGGGCTCACCCCTCCACTTT,CASSVGPSKGSPLHF
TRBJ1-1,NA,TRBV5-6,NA,TGTGCCAGCAGCTGGGGTTGGAACACTGAAGCTTTCTTT,CASSWGWNTEAFF
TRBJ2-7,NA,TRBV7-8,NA,TGTGCCAGCAGCTTAGCGAGCGGCAGGGCTAGTTGGACTTACGAGCAGTACTTC,CASSLASGRASWTYEQYF
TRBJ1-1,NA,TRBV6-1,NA,TGTGCCAGCAGTGAAGCGGGTCCCGCCCGCGAAGCTTTCTTT,CASSEAGPAREAFF
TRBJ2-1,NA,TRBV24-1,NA,TGTGCCACCAGTGATTTGGGCAGGGGTAAGGATGAGCAGTTCTTC,CATSDLGRGKDEQFF
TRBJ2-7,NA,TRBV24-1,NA,TGTGCCACCAGCGGGGCCGGGTCCTACGAGCAGTACTTC,CATSGAGSYEQYF
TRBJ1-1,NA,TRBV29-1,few,TGCAGCGTTGGCCGGGACGGCGGTATAGCTTTCTTT,CSVGRDGGIAFF
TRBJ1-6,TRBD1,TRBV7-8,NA,TGTGCCAGCAGCTCTGACAGGGTCCGTTCACCCCTCCACTTT,CASSSDRVRSPLHF
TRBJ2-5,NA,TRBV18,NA,TGTGCCAGCTCATCAAAAGAGACCCAGTACTTC,CASSSKETQYF
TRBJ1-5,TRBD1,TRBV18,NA,TGTGCCAGCTCACCAATTCGGACAGGGACCAATCAGCCCCAGCATTTT,CASSPIRTGTNQPQHF
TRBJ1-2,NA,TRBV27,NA,TGTGCCAGCAGTAACAGCCCGCTAGAGATCTATGGCTACACCTTC,CASSNSPLEIYGYTF
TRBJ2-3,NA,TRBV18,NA,TGTGCCAGCCTACGGGGCGGGCTGAGCACAGATACGCAGTATTTT,CASLRGGLSTDTQYF
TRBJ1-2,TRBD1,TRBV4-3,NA,TGCGCCAGCAGCCCAATACAGGGGTCGAGTGGCTACACCTTC,CASSPIQGSSGYTF
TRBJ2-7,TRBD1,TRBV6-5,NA,TGTGCCATTCGCCGGGACAGGAACATCTACGAGCAGTACTTC,CAIRRDRNIYEQYF
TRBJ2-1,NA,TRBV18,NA,TGTGCCAGCTCACCACTAGGGAATGAGCAGTTCTTC,CASSPLGNEQFF
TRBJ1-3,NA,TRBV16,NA,TGTGCCAGCAGCCAAACCCGTAGCTCTGGAAACACCATATATTTT,CASSQTRSSGNTIYF
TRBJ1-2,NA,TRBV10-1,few,TGCGCCCATCGGGCGCGGAACTATGGCTACACCTTC,CAHRARNYGYTF
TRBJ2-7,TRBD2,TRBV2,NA,TGTGCCAGCAGTCACCCCCGACTAGCGGGGGGGCGCGAGCAGTACTTC,CASSHPRLAGGREQYF
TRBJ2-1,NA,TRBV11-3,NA,TGTGCCAGCAGCTTAAACTCCGGGGGTTCACAGTTCTTC,CASSLNSGGSQFF
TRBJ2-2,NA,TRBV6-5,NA,TGTGCCAGCAGGGCGACAGGCCGCACCGGGGAGCTGTTTTTT,CASRATGRTGELFF
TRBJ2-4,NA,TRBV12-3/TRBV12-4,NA,TGTGCCGTTGCAGGGGGGGCCAAAAACATTCAGTACTTC,CAVAGGAKNIQYF
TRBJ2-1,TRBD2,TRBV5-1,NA,TGCGCCAGCAGCTTGGACGGGACTAGCGCCCTCGGTCGCAATGAGCAGTTCTTC,CASSLDGTSALGRNEQFF
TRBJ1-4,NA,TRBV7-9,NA,TGTGCCCACGGGGGGATCGCAACTAATGAAAAACTGTTTTTT,CAHGGIATNEKLFF
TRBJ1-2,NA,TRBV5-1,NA,TGCGCCAGCAGCTTGGAACAGAACTATGGCTACACCTTC,CASSLEQNYGYTF